Each of the 29 T cell receptor beta chains below was sequenced from the same sample in a study of cytomegalovirus exposure and HLA in healthy donors. Assay used: immunoSEQ multiplex PCR; TCRdb lists only in-frame clones, some missing. Among about 190,000 clones listed, over 65% were seen once. Sequenced sample: PBMCs. These receptors came from a man aged 18 to 29 in good health and CMV-seropositive.

The V gene is TRBV4-2, the J gene TRBJ2-5; 13 nucleotides line up with TRBD2. From germline, CDR1 is LGHNA and CDR2 YNFKEQ. Trimming cost V 4 bases and J 3 bases; bases outside gene matches: 5. The CDR3 loop spans 16 amino acids. The CDR3 sequence is CASSLGLAGDEETQYF. CDR3 nucleotide sequence: TGTGCCAGCAGCCTTGGACTAGCGGGAGATGAAGAGACCCAGTACTTC.

The chain employs TRBV9 and TRBJ2-3; D not certain. Germline CDR1 and CDR2: SGDLS and YYNGEE. Trimming removed 0 bases at V and 2 bases at J, with 13 bases between. There are 16 residues in the CDR3. In DNA form, the CDR3 reads TGTGCCAGCAGCGTAGAAATTGGCGGCACCACAGATACGCAGTATTTT. It is translated as CASSVEIGGTTDTQYF.

The chain employs TRBV5-1 and TRBJ2-4, with D possibly TRBD1 on 5 matching bases. Germline CDR1 SGHRS, CDR2 YFSETQ. The CDR3 runs to 13 residues. V was trimmed by 7 bases and J by 8 bases, leaving 16 bases between them. The CDR3: CASGNSGRDIQYF. The CDR3 region has the DNA TGCGCCAGCGGAAATTCCGGCAGGGACATTCAGTACTTC.

The V call is TRBV28, the J call TRBJ2-5, with 8 bases matching TRBD1. The V gene end was trimmed by 6 bases and the J gene end by 2 bases; junction bases not matched to a gene: 2. There are 13 residues in the CDR3. CDR1 and CDR2 from the germline V gene are MDHEN and SYDVKM. CDR3 region: CASRRDRQETQYF. The CDR3 DNA is TGTGCCAGCAGGAGGGACAGGCAAGAGACCCAGTACTTC.

This clone turned up a few times. The chain has TRBV27 and TRBJ1-1; 7 bases map to TRBD1. CDR1 is MNHEY and CDR2 is SMNVEV in the germline V gene (reference sequence). This CDR3 is 14 amino acids long. Germline trimming cut 6 bases from V and 1 base from J; bases unmatched to any gene: 5. The CDR3 spells CASSKYRGNTEAFF. The CDR3 DNA follows: TGTGCCAGCAGCAAGTACAGGGGGAACACTGAAGCTTTCTTT.

The rearrangement joins TRBV7-2 to TRBJ2-7, with TRBD1 identical over 10 bases. The CDR3 covers 15 residues. V shed 1 base and J 3 bases; nucleotides not matched to a gene: 3. Germline V lookup: CDR1 SGHTA, CDR2 FQGNSA. CDR3 residues: CASSLVGDRGYEQYF. The CDR3 nucleotides are TGTGCCAGCAGCTTAGTAGGGGACAGGGGCTACGAGCAGTACTTC.

This clone was counted a single time. One junction end disagrees with the germline gene, perhaps due to a read error. The chain is built from TRBV5-1 and TRBJ2-7, with 9 bases lining up with TRBD1. Germline-derived CDR1 and CDR2 are SGHRS and YFSETQ. The CDR3 contains 14 residues. CDR3 residues: CASSLGQGRGEQYF. For the CDR3, the DNA is TGCGCCAGCAGTTTGGGACAGGGTCGCGGCGAGCAGTACTTC.

The rearrangement joins TRBV15 to TRBJ2-3, with TRBD2 matching over 7 bases. Trimming at V came to 8 bases and at J to 5 bases, leaving 19 bases not matched to a gene. Germline lookup yields CDR1 LNHNV and CDR2 YYDKDF (reference sequence). This CDR3 is built from 17 residues. The CDR3 spells CATGDQRERSIGDTQYF. CDR3 bases: TGTGCCACCGGGGATCAGCGGGAACGTTCTATCGGAGATACGCAGTATTTT. The full variable domain, its missing parts supplied by reference TRBV15 and TRBJ2-3, is DAMVIQNPRYQVTQFGKPVTLSCSQTLNHNVMYWYQQKSSQAPKLLFHYYDKDFNNEADTPDNFQSRRPNTSFCFLDIRSPGLGDTAMYLCATGDQRERSIGDTQYFGPGTRLTVL.

Turning to this clone: Germline and junction disagree at one end, which may indicate a read error. The chain links TRBV2 to TRBJ2-3, with a tentative D call TRBD2 (6 bases). The germline V gene has CDR1 SNHLY and CDR2 FYNNEI. The CDR3 runs to 13 residues. In nucleotides, the CDR3 is TGTGCCAGCAGTGACGTCCCGGGGGACCGGACGATTTTT. Protein product: CASSDVPGDRTIF. The full variable domain, its missing parts supplied by reference TRBV2 and TRBJ2-3, is EPEVTQTPSHQVTQMGQEVILRCVPISNHLYFYWYRQILGQKVEFLVSFYNNEISEKSEIFDDQFSVERPDGSNFTLKIRSTKLEDSAMYFCASSDVPGDRTIFGPGTRLTVL.

The gene calls are TRBV9 and TRBJ1-4; D unresolved. From germline, CDR1 is SGDLS and CDR2 YYNGEE. The CDR3 contains 15 residues. V shed 4 bases and J shed 0 bases, with 10 bases lying between them. This CDR3 is CASSKGVATNEKLFF. In DNA, the CDR3 is TGTGCCAGCAGCAAAGGAGTCGCAACTAATGAAAAACTGTTTTTT.

A few counts support this clone. This chain uses TRBV21-1 with TRBJ2-3; no DNA check was done on the table's D call, TRBD2. TRBV21-1 is given as a pseudogene. The CDR3 covers 16 residues. CDR3 nucleotides: TGTGCCAGCACCGCGACTAGCTTCACCACCACAGATACGCAGTATTTT. Translating it yields CASTATSFTTTDTQYF.

This chain connects TRBV4-1 to TRBJ2-1; tentatively, D is TRBD2 (6 bases). Between the trimmed V and J ends, which lost 0 bases and 8 bases, there was a span of 20 bases. The CDR3 covers 17 residues. Germline V CDR1 and CDR2: MGHRA, YSYEKL. The DNA for the CDR3 is TGCGCCAGCAGCCAAGATCTAGCGTTTACGATGAGTGATGAGCAGTTCTTC. It codes for CASSQDLAFTMSDEQFF.

The chain joins TRBV27 to TRBJ1-1; D uncertain. Trimming removed 2 bases from V and 4 bases from J, with 8 bases in between. Germline CDR1 MNHEY, CDR2 SMNVEV (reference sequence). The CDR3 totals 13 residues. The CDR3 DNA reads as TGTGCCAGCAGTTTAAACCTAGCCACTGAAGCTTTCTTT. It encodes CASSLNLATEAFF.

The V gene is TRBV29-1, the J gene TRBJ2-2; 7 positions agree with TRBD1. The CDR3 spans 13 residues. Germline V gene data show CDR1 as SQVTM and CDR2 as ANQGSEA. Germline trimming cut 8 bases from V and 7 bases from J; bases unmatched to any gene: 10. The CDR3 spells CSPDRLCGGELFF. The CDR3, as DNA: TGCAGCCCGGACAGGCTGTGCGGCGGGGAGCTGTTTTTT.

This clone has just a few counts. The chain uses TRBV19 and TRBJ1-2, with TRBD1 matching over 7 bases. Germline CDR1 is LNHDA and CDR2 is SQIVND (reference sequence). V dropped 5 bases and J dropped 4; count of bases not matched to a gene: 13. The CDR3 has 16 amino acids. This chain's CDR3 is CASSLPQGGEIYGYTF. The CDR3, as DNA: TGTGCCAGTAGTCTTCCCCAGGGGGGCGAGATCTATGGCTACACCTTC.

The rearrangement joins TRBV7-6 to TRBJ2-1; D possibly corresponds to TRBD1 (5 bases). The V gene lost 4 bases and the J gene lost 8 bases, with 12 bases spanning the gap. Germline CDR1 and CDR2: SGHVS and FNYEAQ. This CDR3 comprises 13 residues. This CDR3 is CASSSQWGDEQFF. The CDR3 DNA reads as TGTGCCAGCAGCTCTCAGTGGGGCGATGAGCAGTTCTTC.

V gene TRBV6-5 combines with J gene TRBJ2-2; no firm D call. Trimming removed 7 bases at V and 6 bases at J, with 15 bases between. CDR1 MNHEY and CDR2 SVGAGI come from the germline V gene. The length of the CDR3 is 14 residues. CDR3 sequence: CASTALLSPGELFF. The CDR3 coding sequence is TGTGCCAGCACCGCACTCCTTTCCCCCGGGGAGCTGTTTTTT.

This clone has a single count. The rearrangement uses TRBV2 and TRBJ1-4, with no clear D. Trimming removed 10 bases from V and 7 bases from J, with 19 bases in between. The germline CDR1 and CDR2 sequences are SNHLY and FYNNEI. The CDR3 is made up of 14 amino acids. The CDR3 DNA follows: TGTGCCACCTCTATGGGAGGGTTCGGTGAAAAACTGTTTTTT. Translation: CATSMGGFGEKLFF.

V usage is TRBV18 and J usage is TRBJ2-7; weak D call: TRBD1 (5 bases). CDR3 length equals 17 residues. From germline, CDR1 is KGHSH and CDR2 LQKENI. V dropped 3 bases and J dropped 0 bases, with 18 bases sitting between them. The CDR3 DNA reads TGTGCCAGCTCACCCAACAGGAGACGGGCGAGCTCCTACGAGCAGTACTTC. This encodes CASSPNRRRASSYEQYF.

The rearrangement joins TRBV27 to TRBJ1-5; 10 bases match TRBD1. Germline CDR1 MNHEY, CDR2 SMNVEV (reference sequence). This CDR3 contains 17 residues. Unmatched junction bases numbered 4, after V lost 1 base and J lost 1 base. CDR3 loop: CASSLWWTGGSNQPQHF. The CDR3, as DNA: TGTGCCAGCAGTTTATGGTGGACAGGGGGAAGCAATCAGCCCCAGCATTTT.

CDR3: CASSQVGLAETQYF. In DNA form, the CDR3 reads TGTGCCAGCAGCCAAGTGGGACTAGCGGAGACCCAGTACTTC. This chain joins TRBV4-2 and TRBJ2-5, with TRBD2 identical over 10 bases. V was pared by 1 base and J by 5 bases, with 1 base of the junction left unmatched. Per the germline V gene, CDR1 is LGHNA and CDR2 is YNFKEQ. The CDR3 length is 14 residues.

The V call is TRBV6-5, the J call TRBJ1-1; no firm D call. In germline, CDR1 is MNHEY, CDR2 SVGAGI. The ends were cut back, 5 bases at V and 2 bases at J, with 15 bases in the middle. The CDR3 totals 15 residues. DNA of the CDR3: TGTGCCAGCAGTGCCCGGTTGGTTAGAAACACTGAAGCTTTCTTT. This translates into CASSARLVRNTEAFF.

The gene calls are TRBV29-1 and TRBJ2-1; D is ambiguous. The germline CDR1 and CDR2 sequences are SQVTM and ANQGSEA. V lost 1 base and J 9 bases, leaving 7 bases between the germline ends. CDR3 length: 11 amino acids. The CDR3 DNA reads TGCAGCGTTGAAGGGTTCGGTGAGCAGTTCTTC. It translates to CSVEGFGEQFF.

The V gene is TRBV7-8, the J gene TRBJ2-1, with TRBD2 identical over 8 bases. Germline CDR1 is SGHVS and CDR2 is FQNEAQ. J lost 5 bases, V lost 0 bases, and 6 bases had no gene match. The CDR3 has 16 residues. CDR3 DNA: TGTGCCAGCAGCTTAGCCGCGACTAGCGCTCACAATGAGCAGTTCTTC. This sequence encodes CASSLAATSAHNEQFF.

In its sample, this clone was seen once. This rearrangement joins TRBV30 to TRBJ2-7, with a weak D call TRBD1 (6 bases). V lost 2 bases and J 0 bases, leaving 14 bases between the germline ends. CDR1 GTSNPN and CDR2 SVGIG come from the germline V gene (reference sequence). This CDR3 is 15 amino acids long. CDR3 in DNA: TGTGCCTGGAGTACCGGGACACCCGACTCCTACGAGCAGTACTTC. It is translated as CAWSTGTPDSYEQYF.

The rearrangement uses TRBV4-1 and TRBJ2-5, with 13 bases that match TRBD2. V was clipped by 3 bases and J by 2 bases; unmatched bases: 3. From germline, CDR1 is MGHRA and CDR2 YSYEKL. The CDR3 contains 16 residues. In nucleotides, the CDR3 is TGCGCCAGCAGCCACGGGACTAGCGGGACGCAAGAGACCCAGTACTTC. This encodes CASSHGTSGTQETQYF.

The chain uses TRBV6-4 and TRBJ2-7, with 7 bases fitting TRBD2. The V segment lost 4 bases and the J segment 2 bases; nucleotides outside the gene matches: 8. The germline V gene encodes CDR1 MRHNA and CDR2 SNTAGT. The CDR3 is 15 amino acids. CDR3 nucleotide sequence: TGTGCCAGCAGTGTCGAAGCGGGGACTACCTACGAGCAGTACTTC. This codes for CASSVEAGTTYEQYF.

The V gene is TRBV4-3, the J gene TRBJ1-1; D might be TRBD1 (5 bases). V shed 1 base and J shed 4 bases, with 19 bases lying between them. Germline lookup yields CDR1 LGHNA and CDR2 YSLEER. The CDR3 covers 17 residues. The CDR3 reads CASSQVGGVRPATEAFF. The CDR3 bases are TGCGCCAGCAGCCAAGTTGGAGGGGTGAGGCCCGCCACTGAAGCTTTCTTT.

This chain uses TRBV27 with TRBJ2-3; tentative D call: TRBD2 (6 bases). Trimming stripped 3 bases from V and 8 bases from J, with 21 bases between. Germline V gene data show CDR1 as MNHEY and CDR2 as SMNVEV (reference sequence). The CDR3 has 16 residues. CDR3 in amino acids: CASSLDGTPLGGTQYF. CDR3 DNA sequence: TGTGCCAGCAGTTTGGACGGGACTCCCTTAGGAGGTACGCAGTATTTT.